The clone carrying this TCR beta chain came up many times. Each molecule of TCR cDNA was tagged with one unique molecular identifier. TCRdb reanalysed the 5' RACE reads using MiXCR and keeps one entry per CDR3 protein. Of tens of thousands of distinct CDR3 sequences in the sample, roughly 5.5% were seen once. This CDR3 has 17 amino acids. Germline lookup yields CDR1 SGHTA and CDR2 FQGNSA. After removal of 3 bases from V and 4 bases from J, the junction contained 12 bases not matched to a gene. The entry originates in a study of spatial heterogeneity in lung cancer. On the study more broadly: Each time, sequencing found more beta-chain sequences than alpha-chain sequences.

Described time point: sample taken at primary tumor resection. The authors sequenced whole RNA from tumor, nontumor lung or frozen PBMC without sorting. This sequence originates from a female donor with early-stage non-small cell lung cancer. The gene calls are TRBV7-2 and TRBJ2-5; 9 bases map to TRBD1. Source: PBMCs, taken at surgery. CDR3 protein: CASSFQTLDRGRETQYF. The CDR3 coding sequence is TGTGCCAGCAGCTTCCAAACGCTGGACAGGGGAAGAGAGACCCAGTACTTC.